What follows describes a single T cell receptor (beta chain). With a much larger clone just one base away, this may be a read error. Primed by a sample-barcoded 5' primer and a J-beta primer mix, a second PCR proceeded for about 7 to 11 cycles. Every individual sample yielded 2.5 million or more paired-end reads (each containing CDR3). TCRdb re-called the 5' RACE reads through MiXCR, storing one row per CDR3 protein. The table has 1.5 million to 2 million distinct CDR3 sequences, around 36% seen once. The CDR3 is made up of 15 amino acids. The germline CDR1 and CDR2 sequences are SGHKS and YYEKEE (reference sequence). The data were taken from a study of blood T cells in healthy people across ages.

The sequenced sample consisted of blood. The rearrangement uses TRBV5-5 and TRBJ2-4; 7 bases agree with TRBD1. The receptor's source is a woman aged 25-40 years in good health. The DNA for the CDR3 is TGTGCCAACAGCTCCCTACAGGGGGCCAAAAACATTCAGTACTTC. Residues: CANSSLQGAKNIQYF.